This TCR beta chain is from a study of T cell repertoires in cytomegalovirus infection. A remark on this clonotype: Its specificity is unknown.

TCRdb reprocessed the reads with MiXCR, giving one entry per CDR3 protein. The sample shows about 24,000 distinct CDR3 sequences, about 22% of them seen only once. The CDR3 is 17 residues long. The germline V gene has CDR1 LGHDT and CDR2 YNNKEL (reference sequence). The V and J ends lost 0 bases and 3 bases, in that order; junction bases with no gene match: 3. The receptor's source is a human donor in good health (CMV status not recorded). Some clones in this sample may be carry-over from other donors' samples. This sample comprised CD8+ T cells from cultured PBMCs, obtained from culture after CMV antigen stimulation. The chain couples TRBV3-1 to TRBJ2-5; 14 bases are shared with TRBD2. The CDR3 here is CASSQDTGLAGEETQYF. The CDR3 DNA is TGTGCCAGCAGCCAAGATACGGGACTAGCGGGGGAAGAGACCCAGTACTTC.